Each of the 20 T cell receptor beta chains below was sequenced from the same sample in a study of blood T cell repertoires in COVID-19 (dated by TCRdb to about 2020). The library came from the immunoSEQ multiplex PCR assay. The table was pulled from immuneACCESS by TCRdb, which kept in-frame rearrangements only. Such tables lose some clones; where checked, under half of the loss comes from unresolved V genes, and the rest has no known cause. The sample table holds under 250,000 clones, of which about 85% were seen once. The top ten hold roughly a tenth of the sample. Sequencing was performed on PBMCs or T cells enriched from blood (not recorded which). The receptors were sampled from a man aged 25 to 45 who had recovered from COVID-19.

The chain carries TRBV28 and TRBJ1-1, with D maybe TRBD1 (5 bases). From germline, CDR1 is MDHEN and CDR2 SYDVKM. V was shortened by 4 bases and J by 10 bases, with 19 bases between the two germline ends. The CDR3 is 14 residues long. The DNA of the CDR3 is TGTGCCAGCAGTTCCGCCGCAGGGCCGAGAGGAGCTTTCTTT. It yields the protein CASSSAAGPRGAFF.

The gene calls are TRBV7-9 and TRBJ1-6; a weak D match, TRBD1 (6 bases). V was pared by 3 bases and J by 10 bases, with 16 bases between. Per germline, CDR1 SEHNR and CDR2 FQNEAQ (reference sequence). CDR3 length: 15 residues. CDR3 in amino acids: CASSFTEAGESPLHF. In DNA, the CDR3 is TGTGCCAGCAGCTTCACAGAGGCAGGGGAATCACCCCTCCACTTT.

This clone showed up just once. This chain joins TRBV6-1 and TRBJ2-5; D is uncertain. With 1 base removed from V and 7 bases from J, the gap between germline ends came to 16 bases. The CDR3 consists of 15 residues. Germline lookup yields CDR1 MNHNS and CDR2 SASEGT. DNA for the CDR3: TGTGCCAGCAGTGAAGTGTCCGCGGCGGTCGGGACCCAGTACTTC. This codes for CASSEVSAAVGTQYF.

The rearrangement joins TRBV29-1 to TRBJ1-2; D is uncertain. Germline CDR1 reads SQVTM; CDR2 reads ANQGSEA. CDR3 length: 10 amino acids. The germline V and J ends were trimmed by 2 bases and 5 bases, with 3 bases remaining between them. The CDR3 loop is CSVEQYGYTF. The CDR3 DNA follows: TGCAGCGTTGAACAATATGGCTACACCTTC.

The rearrangement links TRBV6-1 to TRBJ1-1; tentatively, D is TRBD1 (5 bases). The V end was cut by 2 bases, the J end by 3 bases, with 13 bases between. Looked up from germline, CDR1 is MNHNS and CDR2 is SASEGT. The CDR3 length is 15 residues. CDR3 sequence: CASSEYSGGDTEAFF. As DNA, the CDR3 is TGTGCCAGCAGTGAATATTCTGGGGGGGACACTGAAGCTTTCTTT.

Remarks on this clone: The sample carries other DNA sequences with the same CDR3. The chain joins TRBV6-5 to TRBJ1-5; TRBD1 matches at 9 bases. This CDR3 is 14 amino acids long. V dropped 8 bases and J dropped 4; count of bases not matched to a gene: 6. Germline assignment: CDR1 MNHEY and CDR2 SVGAGI. CDR3 nucleotides: TGTGCCAGCTCATATGGGACAGGGAATCAGCCCCAGCATTTT. This encodes CASSYGTGNQPQHF.

The chain employs TRBV7-2 and TRBJ2-3, with 8 bases identical to TRBD2. The junction had 4 bases not matched to a gene; V was cut back by 2 bases and J by 0 bases. Germline CDR1 reads SGHTA; CDR2 reads FQGNSA. The CDR3 has 16 residues. The CDR3 sequence: CASSLRAGGSTDTQYF. Here the CDR3 DNA reads TGTGCCAGCAGCTTAAGGGCGGGGGGAAGCACAGATACGCAGTATTTT.

The rearrangement joins TRBV21-1 to TRBJ2-3; the D call TRBD2 from the table was never checked on the DNA. TRBV21-1 is described as a pseudogene. The CDR3 has 11 residues. The CDR3 loop is CASLPPDTQYF. CDR3 coding DNA: TGTGCCAGTCTCCCCCCGGATACGCAGTATTTT.

This clone was seen a single time. The V gene is TRBV5-1, the J gene TRBJ2-3, with TRBD2 as a possible D gene (6 bases). The CDR3 covers 14 residues. V lost 4 bases to trimming and J lost 6 bases, with 15 bases between them. From germline, CDR1 is SGHRS and CDR2 YFSETQ. The CDR3 spells CASSGTGARDTQYF. For the CDR3, the DNA is TGCGCCAGCAGCGGTACGGGAGCTCGTGATACGCAGTATTTT.

The chain carries TRBV28 and TRBJ1-5, with D tentatively TRBD1 (5 bases). This CDR3 region has 16 residues. Germline CDR1 reads MDHEN; CDR2 reads SYDVKM. Trimming took off 6 bases at V and 3 bases at J, with 18 bases between the two ends. CDR3 protein: CASRPLMGGNNQPQHF. In DNA form, the CDR3 reads TGTGCCAGCAGACCTCTAATGGGGGGAAACAATCAGCCCCAGCATTTT.

The chain carries TRBV9 and TRBJ2-4; the D gene is possibly TRBD1 (5 bases). The CDR3 loop spans 15 amino acids. CDR1 and CDR2 from the germline V gene are SGDLS and YYNGEE. The germline V and J ends were trimmed by 0 bases and 6 bases, with 13 bases remaining between them. The CDR3: CASSVGGSSGNIQYF. CDR3 bases: TGTGCCAGCAGCGTAGGGGGCTCTTCGGGAAACATTCAGTACTTC.

The chain combines TRBV10-3 with TRBJ1-1; possibly TRBD1 for D (6 bases). Germline assignment: CDR1 ENHRY and CDR2 SYGVKD. V was cut by 10 bases and J by 2 bases, with 20 bases left in between. This CDR3 spans 15 amino acids. The CDR3, as DNA: TGTGCCACCTATGGGCGTGTGGGGACAAACACTGAAGCTTTCTTT. Protein: CATYGRVGTNTEAFF.

Points on this clone: The germline gene is not matched at one end of the junction; a read error may be the cause. The chain has TRBV30 and TRBJ1-4; D is ambiguous. Germline assignment: CDR1 GTSNPN and CDR2 SVGIG (reference sequence). The CDR3 is 12 residues long. The CDR3 sequence is CAWSPGDDKLFF. DNA for the CDR3: TGTGCCTGGAGTCCCGGGGATGACAAACTGTTTTTT.

This clone was observed a handful of times. The V and J genes are TRBV5-4 and TRBJ2-1; 8 positions agree with TRBD2. Germline V gives CDR1 SGHNT, CDR2 YYREEE (reference sequence). V gave up 6 bases and J gave up 9 bases; unmatched junction bases: 17. The CDR3 is made up of 16 amino acids. The CDR3 is CASNIGGAIASREQFF. CDR3 nucleotide sequence: TGTGCCAGCAACATCGGGGGGGCAATCGCATCTCGTGAGCAGTTCTTC.

This sequence joins TRBV4-2 and TRBJ2-1; a weak D match, TRBD1 (7 bases). V lost 1 base to trimming and J lost 9 bases, with 13 bases between them. Germline V gene data show CDR1 as LGHNA and CDR2 as YNFKEQ. The CDR3 runs to 14 residues. CDR3 in amino acids: CASSQGTQGGEQFF. CDR3 sequence (DNA): TGTGCCAGCAGCCAAGGAACCCAGGGGGGTGAGCAGTTCTTC.

The J gene is TRBJ2-3, the V gene TRBV19; 9 bases are a match to TRBD1. V lost 5 bases and J lost 2; bases outside the gene matches: 5. The germline gives CDR1 LNHDA, CDR2 SQIVND (reference sequence). The CDR3 covers 15 residues. CDR3: CASSATGGFTDTQYF. The CDR3 DNA reads as TGTGCCAGTAGTGCGACAGGGGGGTTCACAGATACGCAGTATTTT.

This rearrangement joins TRBV30 to TRBJ1-1; D not resolved. Germline assignment: CDR1 GTSNPN and CDR2 SVGIG (reference sequence). The CDR3 has 12 amino acids. The V and J ends lost 4 bases and 2 bases respectively, with 8 bases between them. CDR3 region: CAWKGGNTEAFF. For the CDR3, the DNA is TGTGCCTGGAAGGGAGGAAACACTGAAGCTTTCTTT.

CDR3 protein: CASRFSGGMYNEQFF. In DNA, the CDR3 is TGTGCCAGCAGATTTAGCGGGGGGATGTACAATGAGCAGTTCTTC. The V gene is TRBV2, the J gene TRBJ2-1; 10 positions match TRBD2. The CDR3 loop spans 15 amino acids. The junction had 6 bases not matched to a gene; V was cut back by 6 bases and J by 4 bases. CDR1 and CDR2 (germline): SNHLY, FYNNEI.

The chain carries TRBV9 and TRBJ1-4; D may be TRBD1 (5 bases). The CDR3 is 13 residues long. The V gene lost 6 bases and the J gene lost 3 bases, with 9 bases spanning the gap. Germline loops: CDR1 SGDLS, CDR2 YYNGEE. The CDR3 DNA reads TGTGCCAGCAAAGGGGAGGCTAATGAAAAACTGTTTTTT. Residues: CASKGEANEKLFF.

V is TRBV11-2 and J is TRBJ1-6; TRBD1 matches at 8 bases. Germline V CDR1 and CDR2: SGHAT, FQNNGV. V trimming: 0 bases; J trimming: 10 bases; junction bases outside the gene matches: 5. CDR3 length: 15 amino acids. Written as DNA, the CDR3 is TGTGCCAGCAGCTTAGACAGGACAGGGCTCTCACCCCTCCACTTT. This gives the protein CASSLDRTGLSPLHF.